This entry lists 28 T cell receptor beta chains sequenced from one sample in a study of T cells in Graves' hyperthyroidism and ophthalmopathy. The source material, RNA transcripts, was used to amplify TCR beta CDR3 regions. The primer set for the first-round RT-PCR of the TCR CDR3 was HTBI. TCRdb itself ran the multiplex PCR reads through MiXCR, one entry per CDR3 protein. Altogether a few hundred thousand distinct CDR3 sequences are present, about 19% being singletons, with the ten largest covering about 35%. Sequencing was performed on blood. All receptors come from a man aged 50 to 59 with Graves' ophthalmopathy.

V is TRBV30 and J is TRBJ2-1; 13 bases fit TRBD2. Germline loops: CDR1 GTSNPN, CDR2 SVGIG (reference sequence). With 2 bases clipped from V and 9 bases from J, the junction kept 4 bases outside the gene matches. CDR3 length: 14 amino acids. The CDR3: CAWSKGLAGAEQFF. DNA for the CDR3: TGTGCCTGGAGTAAAGGACTAGCGGGAGCTGAGCAGTTCTTC.

This clonotype was observed a few times. CDR3 sequence reads: CASRTGKYEQYF. DNA of the CDR3: TGTGCCAGCAGAACAGGGAAATACGAGCAGTACTTC. The chain couples TRBV6-1 to TRBJ2-7; D might be TRBD1 (6 bases). V was cut by 6 bases and J by 4 bases, with 10 bases left in between. This CDR3 has 12 residues. Germline V gene sequence: CDR1 MNHNS, CDR2 SASEGT.

The rearrangement joins TRBV12-3 or TRBV12-4 to TRBJ2-5, with unresolved D. The V end lost 6 bases, the J end lost 0 bases, and 26 bases lay between the germline ends. The CDR3 totals 19 residues. The CDR3 protein is CASSPSSDIGRTYQETQYF. Here the CDR3 DNA reads TGTGCCAGCAGCCCAAGTTCTGATATTGGACGGACGTACCAAGAGACCCAGTACTTC.

Many counts were recorded for this clonotype. This chain joins TRBV6-1 and TRBJ2-7; D gene unclear. Trimming took off 5 bases at V and 1 base at J, with 12 bases between the two ends. Germline CDR1 and CDR2: MNHNS and SASEGT. This CDR3 is 14 amino acids long. Written as DNA, the CDR3 is TGTGCCAGCAGTTTCCTGAAGGAGTCCTACGAGCAGTACTTC. It encodes CASSFLKESYEQYF.

This clonotype was detected many times. The chain joins TRBV28 to TRBJ2-3; 8 bases line up with TRBD1. The CDR3 covers 14 residues. The V gene end was trimmed by 6 bases and the J gene end by 2 bases; junction bases not matched to a gene: 4. The germline gives CDR1 MDHEN, CDR2 SYDVKM. The CDR3 loop is CASRVDRDTDTQYF. In DNA, the CDR3 is TGTGCCAGCAGGGTGGACAGGGACACAGATACGCAGTATTTT.

This clonotype was picked up a small number of times. The CDR3 loop reads CASSRGQGAWEQYF. Here the CDR3 DNA reads TGTGCCAGCAGTCGAGGACAGGGGGCTTGGGAGCAGTACTTC. The V gene is TRBV27, the J gene TRBJ2-7; 11 bases are shared with TRBD1. The CDR3 runs 14 residues. Germline CDR1 is MNHEY and CDR2 is SMNVEV (reference sequence). V trimming: 5 bases; J trimming: 7 bases; junction bases outside the gene matches: 7.

This clonotype was found a few times. The chain uses TRBV29-1 and TRBJ1-2; D uncertain. Germline CDR1 is SQVTM and CDR2 is ANQGSEA. CDR3 size: 12 residues. V was cut by 4 bases and J by 4 bases, with 10 bases left in between. For the CDR3, the DNA is TGCAGCGTTGCTACGGACGGCTATGGCTACACCTTC. Protein: CSVATDGYGYTF.

This clonotype was observed a handful of times. The chain employs TRBV5-6 and TRBJ1-5; D might be TRBD1 (6 bases). V dropped 3 bases and J dropped 2 bases, with 12 bases sitting between them. This CDR3 is built from 15 residues. Germline loops: CDR1 SGHDT, CDR2 YYEEEE. The CDR3 reads CASSSRRGGNQPQHF. CDR3 in DNA: TGTGCCAGCAGCTCCCGCAGGGGTGGCAATCAGCCCCAGCATTTT.

The chain carries TRBV6-2 or TRBV6-3 and TRBJ1-5, with 8 positions matching TRBD1. J was trimmed by 4 bases and V by 5 bases; bases with no gene match: 4. Germline lookup yields CDR1 MNHEY and CDR2 SVGEGT. The CDR3 spans 14 residues. The CDR3 DNA sequence: TGTGCCAGCAGTGGGAGGGACAGGAATCAGCCCCAGCATTTT. It specifies CASSGRDRNQPQHF.

This clonotype was recorded many times. CDR3 in amino acids: CASSSGGGYEQYF. In DNA, the CDR3 is TGTGCCAGCAGCTCAGGGGGTGGGTACGAGCAGTACTTC. The chain combines TRBV7-9 with TRBJ2-7; the match to TRBD1 covers 7 bases. Germline V CDR1 and CDR2: SEHNR, FQNEAQ (reference sequence). The CDR3 is made up of 13 amino acids. V dropped 4 bases and J dropped 4; count of bases not matched to a gene: 4.

This clonotype has ten or more counts. V usage is TRBV5-1 and J usage is TRBJ2-7; 8 nucleotides match TRBD1. The germline gives CDR1 SGHRS, CDR2 YFSETQ. There are 16 residues in the CDR3. Germline trimming cut 7 bases from V and 0 bases from J; bases unmatched to any gene: 12. CDR3 in amino acids: CASHRLEGQVSYEQYF. CDR3 nucleotides: TGCGCCAGCCATAGGTTAGAGGGACAGGTCTCCTACGAGCAGTACTTC.

The DNA for the CDR3 is TGTGCCAGCAAGCAGCGGGAGTCCGATGAGCAGTTCTTC. It translates to CASKQRESDEQFF. The chain joins TRBV27 to TRBJ2-1, with 8 nucleotides matching TRBD2. In germline, CDR1 is MNHEY, CDR2 SMNVEV (reference sequence). The CDR3 runs 13 residues. Trimming removed 7 bases from V and 8 bases from J; junction bases left unmatched: 7.

The gene calls are TRBV15 and TRBJ1-5; D may be TRBD1 (5 bases). V gave up 0 bases and J gave up 10 bases, with 19 bases separating them. This CDR3 has 16 residues. In germline, CDR1 is LNHNV, CDR2 YYDKDF (reference sequence). CDR3 nucleotides: TGTGCCACCAGCAGAGATCAGGGCAGCCCTCGGGGTCCCCAGCATTTT. As protein: CATSRDQGSPRGPQHF.

This clonotype was seen more than once but under ten times. DNA of the CDR3: TGCAGCGTTGTTGATAGCGGAATCACAGATACGCAGTATTTT. Its protein is CSVVDSGITDTQYF. The chain uses TRBV29-1 and TRBJ2-3; tentatively, D is TRBD2 (6 bases). This CDR3 region has 14 residues. The germline V gene encodes CDR1 SQVTM and CDR2 ANQGSEA. Deletions cut 4 bases from V and 2 bases from J, with 13 bases between.

The V and J genes are TRBV20-1 and TRBJ2-1, with 8 bases matching TRBD2. V was pared by 5 bases and J by 6 bases, with 9 bases of the junction left unmatched. The CDR3 contains 14 residues. Germline loops: CDR1 DFQATT, CDR2 SNEGSKA (reference sequence). The CDR3 DNA follows: TGCAGTGCTCAGCGGGAGCCGGGGACCAATGAGCAGTTCTTC. Residues: CSAQREPGTNEQFF.

The chain joins TRBV9 to TRBJ1-4; D perhaps matches TRBD1 (5 bases). This CDR3 spans 18 amino acids. Trimming took 0 bases from V and 2 from J, leaving 17 bases between them. Looked up from germline, CDR1 is SGDLS and CDR2 is YYNGEE. The CDR3 loop is CASSVEAGRLGTNEKLFF. The CDR3 DNA reads TGTGCCAGCAGCGTAGAGGCAGGGCGGTTAGGGACTAATGAAAAACTGTTTTTT. The complete variable domain, with remaining parts taken from reference TRBV9 and TRBJ1-4, reads DSGVTQTPKHLITATGQRVTLRCSPRSGDLSVYWYQQSLDQGLQFLIQYYNGEERAKGNILERFSAQQFPDLHSELNLSSLELGDSALYFCASSVEAGRLGTNEKLFFGSGTQLSVL.

J is TRBJ2-5 and V is TRBV6-1; D might be TRBD1 (6 bases). The CDR3 has 15 residues. Germline-derived CDR1 and CDR2 are MNHNS and SASEGT. V lost 5 bases to trimming and J lost 4 bases, with 17 bases between them. The CDR3 region has the DNA TGTGCCAGCAGTCTGATACAGGGAAGGGGAGAGACCCAGTACTTC. As protein: CASSLIQGRGETQYF.

The chain couples TRBV20-1 to TRBJ2-1; no reliable D call. CDR3 length: 14 residues. The germline V gene encodes CDR1 DFQATT and CDR2 SNEGSKA (reference sequence). CDR3: CNASDSSSYNEQFF. CDR3 DNA: TGCAATGCGTCTGACTCGTCATCCTACAATGAGCAGTTCTTC.

This clonotype was observed a handful of times. The chain combines TRBV11-2 with TRBJ1-5, with D tentatively TRBD1 (5 bases). The CDR3 totals 15 residues. CDR1 and CDR2 from the germline V gene are SGHAT and FQNNGV. Trimming cost V 4 bases and J 6 bases, with 16 bases left between them. CDR3 sequence: CASSSDSGTGQPQHF. The CDR3, as DNA: TGTGCCAGCAGCTCTGACAGCGGTACCGGTCAGCCCCAGCATTTT.

The gene calls are TRBV7-6 and TRBJ2-2; TRBD2 matches 10 bases. The CDR3 contains 19 residues. With 0 bases clipped from V and 0 bases from J, the junction kept 7 bases outside the gene matches. The germline CDR1 and CDR2 sequences are SGHVS and FNYEAQ. CDR3 amino acids: CASSLALWTSGPNTGELFF. The CDR3 nucleotides read TGTGCCAGCAGCTTAGCCCTCTGGACTAGCGGTCCGAACACCGGGGAGCTGTTTTTT.

This clonotype was detected only a few times. The chain carries TRBV18 and TRBJ2-7; 7 nucleotides agree with TRBD2. The CDR3 totals 15 residues. Germline values: CDR1 KGHSH, CDR2 LQKENI. The trim removed 3 bases at V and 1 base at J, leaving 6 bases unmatched. The chain's CDR3 is CASSPSGAVSYEQYF. CDR3 DNA sequence: TGTGCCAGCTCACCGAGCGGGGCCGTGTCCTACGAGCAGTACTTC.

CDR3 region: CASSVDHYEQYF. For the CDR3, the DNA is TGTGCCAGCAGCGTGGACCACTACGAGCAGTACTTC. This chain uses TRBV5-4 with TRBJ2-7; no clear D. This CDR3 spans 12 amino acids. V lost 4 bases, J lost 3 bases, and 8 bases lay in between. The germline V gene has CDR1 SGHNT and CDR2 YYREEE (reference sequence).

This clonotype was recorded a few times. The genes are TRBV6-1 and TRBJ2-4, with D possibly TRBD2 on 6 matching bases. The CDR3 loop spans 16 amino acids. The germline V gene has CDR1 MNHNS and CDR2 SASEGT. The V gene lost 1 base and the J gene lost 0 bases, with 10 bases spanning the gap. The CDR3 protein is CASSEGRVLAKNIQYF. As DNA, the CDR3 is TGTGCCAGCAGTGAAGGGAGGGTTCTAGCCAAAAACATTCAGTACTTC.

The table lists this clonotype with a few counts. This rearrangement joins TRBV6-1 to TRBJ2-7; D is unresolved. The V gene lost 4 bases and the J gene lost 0 bases, with 13 bases spanning the gap. The CDR3 runs 15 residues. CDR1 and CDR2 from the germline V gene are MNHNS and SASEGT. CDR3 sequence (DNA): TGTGCCAGCAGTGCAACAACTCGTTCCTCCTACGAGCAGTACTTC. Its protein product is CASSATTRSSYEQYF.

This clonotype was counted ten times or more. This chain uses TRBV30 with TRBJ1-1; D gene uncertain. The germline CDR1 and CDR2 sequences are GTSNPN and SVGIG (reference sequence). Trimming stripped 2 bases from V and 5 bases from J, with 12 bases between. The CDR3 extends over 13 amino acids. The CDR3 loop is CAWSHGLSTEAFF. The CDR3 coding sequence is TGTGCCTGGAGTCACGGGCTAAGTACTGAAGCTTTCTTT.

This clonotype has a count of ten or more. V usage is TRBV7-2 and J usage is TRBJ2-5; maybe TRBD2 (6 bases). The CDR3 is 13 residues long. V was trimmed by 6 bases and J by 4 bases, leaving 12 bases between them. From germline, CDR1 is SGHTA and CDR2 FQGNSA. The CDR3 DNA is TGTGCCAGCAGTCTTAGGAGGGGAGAGACCCAGTACTTC. Its protein is CASSLRRGETQYF.

This clonotype has a handful of counts. The CDR3 nucleotides read TGTGCCAGCAGCTTATTTGAAGCGGGGGGCTCTGAGCAGTTCTTC. Protein product: CASSLFEAGGSEQFF. The V and J genes are TRBV7-9 and TRBJ2-1; TRBD2 agrees at 9 bases. The CDR3 loop spans 15 amino acids. The V gene end was trimmed by 2 bases and the J gene end by 9 bases; junction bases not matched to a gene: 8. Per the germline V gene, CDR1 is SEHNR and CDR2 is FQNEAQ (reference sequence).

This clonotype was seen only a few times. Possible read error: a much larger clone is one base away. The chain is built from TRBV2 and TRBJ1-2; D gene ambiguous. CDR3 size: 14 residues. CDR1 SNHLY and CDR2 FYNNEI come from the germline V gene. CDR3 bases: TGTGCCGGCAGTGTGGGGAAGGGAAATTATGGCTACACCTTC. Translation gives CAGSVGKGNYGYTF. The variable domain in full, completed from reference TRBV2 and TRBJ1-2, reads EPEVTQTPSHQVTQMGQEVILRCVPISNHLYFYWYRQILGQKVEFLVSFYNNEISEKSEIFDDQFSVERPDGSNFTLKIRSTKLEDSAMYFCAGSVGKGNYGYTFGSGTRLTVV.